The 17 T cell receptor beta chains below come from one sample, sequenced in a study of blood T cells in healthy people across ages. For the second PCR, which ran for about 6 to 11 cycles, a sample-barcoded 5' primer and a J-beta primer mix were used. TCRdb re-analysed the 5' RACE reads in MiXCR, keeping a single row per CDR3 protein. Among about 1.8 million distinct CDR3 sequences listed, roughly 52% were seen once. Sample: blood. These receptors came from a woman in her 40s in good health.

The V call is TRBV25-1, the J call TRBJ2-5, with D unresolved. Germline CDR1 MGHDK, CDR2 SYGVNS. The CDR3 consists of 15 residues. Trimming cost V 5 bases and J 1 base, with 14 bases left between them. The CDR3, as DNA: TGTGCCAGCAGTCCCTATCTACAGATCCAAGAGACCCAGTACTTC. This sequence encodes CASSPYLQIQETQYF. The variable domain in full, completed from reference TRBV25-1 and TRBJ2-5, reads EADIYQTPRYLVIGTGKKITLECSQTMGHDKMYWYQQDPGMELHLIHYSYGVNSTEKGDLSSESTVSRIRTEHFPLTLESARPSHTSQYLCASSPYLQIQETQYFGPGTRLLVL.

This clonotype was detected only a few times. The J gene is TRBJ1-2, the V gene TRBV20-1; D possibly corresponds to TRBD1 (5 bases). This CDR3 is 13 amino acids long. Between the trimmed V and J ends, which lost 6 bases and 4 bases, there was a span of 15 bases. Per germline, CDR1 DFQATT and CDR2 SNEGSKA (reference sequence). The CDR3 protein is CSAGRTSVYGYTF. The DNA for the CDR3 is TGCAGTGCCGGAAGGACAAGCGTCTATGGCTACACCTTC.

This sequence joins TRBV10-3 and TRBJ2-7, with D uncertain. From germline, CDR1 is ENHRY and CDR2 SYGVKD. The CDR3 is 12 amino acids. V was shortened by 1 base and J by 3 bases, with 4 bases between the two germline ends. CDR3 in DNA: TGTGCCATCAGTGAGTTCGGCTACGAGCAGTACTTC. It translates to CAISEFGYEQYF.

The genes are TRBV28 and TRBJ2-1; tentative D call: TRBD1 (6 bases). V gave up 7 bases and J gave up 4 bases, with 14 bases separating them. The V gene's germline CDR1 is MDHEN and CDR2 SYDVKM. This CDR3 comprises 14 residues. The CDR3 DNA reads TGTGCCAGCAAGACAGGCTTTCTATACAATGAGCAGTTCTTC. The encoded protein is CASKTGFLYNEQFF.

This clonotype occurred a few times. V is TRBV6-5 and J is TRBJ2-5, with TRBD2 matching 13 bases. Unmatched junction bases numbered 14, after V lost 2 bases and J lost 2 bases. Germline V gives CDR1 MNHEY, CDR2 SVGAGI. The CDR3 covers 20 residues. CDR3 sequence: CASSYRTRTSGGPQQETQYF. The CDR3 DNA follows: TGTGCCAGCAGTTACCGGACCAGGACTAGCGGGGGCCCTCAACAAGAGACCCAGTACTTC.

This clonotype was found once. One end of the junction varies from germline; a read error may be responsible. The chain is built from TRBV7-3 and TRBJ2-1; perhaps TRBD2 as D (6 bases). The CDR3 sequence is 15 residues long. Looked up from germline, CDR1 is SGHTA and CDR2 is FQGTGA. In DNA, the CDR3 is TGTGCCAGCAGCCCCTGGGGGGAACTCTACGATGAGCAGTTCTTC. The encoded protein is CASSPWGELYDEQFF.

This clonotype was found a few times. The chain has TRBV27 and TRBJ2-7; a weak D match, TRBD2 (6 bases). Germline CDR1 reads MNHEY; CDR2 reads SMNVEV (reference sequence). This CDR3 has 13 residues. With 3 bases removed from V and 5 bases from J, the gap between germline ends came to 11 bases. Here the CDR3 reads CASSFRGSHEQYF. CDR3 sequence (DNA): TGTGCCAGCAGTTTTCGGGGGAGCCACGAGCAGTACTTC.

The chain recombines TRBV28 with TRBJ2-3; 8 bases are a match to TRBD2. Germline CDR1 is MDHEN and CDR2 is SYDVKM. Losses at the gene ends were 2 bases for V and 8 bases for J; bases not matched to a gene: 12. The CDR3 extends over 16 amino acids. Written as DNA, the CDR3 is TGTGCCAGCAGTTTAAGGGTTAGCGGGGTTCTTGCTACGCAGTATTTT. Amino acids: CASSLRVSGVLATQYF.

The chain links TRBV28 to TRBJ2-3; 14 bases map to TRBD2. From germline, CDR1 is MDHEN and CDR2 SYDVKM. The length of the CDR3 is 20 residues. CDR3 sequence: CATSRGNVPGLAGGTDTQYF. The CDR3 DNA sequence: TGTGCAACCAGCCGGGGGAATGTTCCGGGACTAGCGGGGGGCACAGATACGCAGTATTTT.

V usage is TRBV7-9 and J usage is TRBJ2-5; weak D call: TRBD1 (6 bases). Between the trimmed V and J ends, which lost 0 bases and 4 bases, there was a span of 12 bases. From germline, CDR1 is SEHNR and CDR2 FQNEAQ (reference sequence). The CDR3 contains 15 residues. DNA of the CDR3: TGTGCCAGCAGCTTAGCTAACAGGGTCGGAGAGACCCAGTACTTC. Translating it yields CASSLANRVGETQYF. Variable domain in full (rest from reference TRBV7-9 and TRBJ2-5): DTGVSQNPRHKITKRGQNVTFRCDPISEHNRLYWYRQTLGQGPEFLTYFQNEAQLEKSRLLSDRFSAERPKGSFSTLEIQRTEQGDSAMYLCASSLANRVGETQYFGPGTRLLVL.

The rearrangement joins TRBV18 to TRBJ2-1; 7 bases are a match to TRBD1. The CDR3 is 15 amino acids. Germline CDR1 reads KGHSH; CDR2 reads LQKENI. V lost 6 bases and J lost 7; bases outside the gene matches: 12. CDR3 nucleotide sequence: TGTGCCAGCTCTCTTGACAGGGACGTGACGAATGAGCAGTTCTTC. It encodes CASSLDRDVTNEQFF.

This clonotype was counted a few times. Mismatch with germline at one junction end may stem from a read error. V and J are TRBV7-7 and TRBJ2-2; D possibly matches TRBD1 or TRBD2 (7 bases each). Per germline, CDR1 SSHAT and CDR2 FNYEAQ (reference sequence). The CDR3 covers 15 residues. CDR3 protein: CASSPRQGGTGELFF. The CDR3 region has the DNA TGTGCTAGCAGCCCTCGACAGGGAGGGACCGGGGAGCTGTTTTTT.

The CDR3 is CASRQIGTAHLSTQYF. CDR3 nucleotide sequence: TGTGCCAGCAGACAAATCGGGACAGCCCACCTTAGTACCCAGTACTTC. The chain employs TRBV28 and TRBJ2-5, with 7 bases fitting TRBD1. The CDR3 has 16 residues. V dropped 6 bases and J dropped 8; count of bases not matched to a gene: 18. The germline V gene encodes CDR1 MDHEN and CDR2 SYDVKM.

The V gene is TRBV2, the J gene TRBJ2-3; D is possibly TRBD1 (6 bases). Trimming removed 5 bases from V and 1 base from J, with 13 bases in between. CDR3 length: 15 residues. Germline V CDR1 and CDR2: SNHLY, FYNNEI. CDR3 in amino acids: CASSPRTARTDTQYF. The CDR3 DNA sequence: TGTGCCAGCAGTCCGAGGACAGCCCGCACAGATACGCAGTATTTT. The full variable domain, with the rest looked up from reference TRBV2 and TRBJ2-3, is EPEVTQTPSHQVTQMGQEVILRCVPISNHLYFYWYRQILGQKVEFLVSFYNNEISEKSEIFDDQFSVERPDGSNFTLKIRSTKLEDSAMYFCASSPRTARTDTQYFGPGTRLTVL.

This chain joins TRBV28 and TRBJ2-1, with 7 positions matching TRBD1. Germline CDR1 reads MDHEN; CDR2 reads SYDVKM. The CDR3 is made up of 15 amino acids. With 6 bases clipped from V and 1 base from J, the junction kept 6 bases outside the gene matches. The chain's CDR3 is CASRFPGQSYNEQFF. The CDR3 DNA sequence: TGTGCCAGCAGATTCCCGGGACAGTCCTACAATGAGCAGTTCTTC.

The chain carries TRBV11-2 and TRBJ2-7; D call uncertain. With 1 base removed from V and 5 bases from J, the gap between germline ends came to 9 bases. CDR3 length: 13 residues. Germline lookup yields CDR1 SGHAT and CDR2 FQNNGV. This chain's CDR3 is CASSLASGDEQYF. CDR3 bases: TGTGCCAGCAGCTTAGCCTCCGGCGACGAGCAGTACTTC.

The chain uses TRBV7-2 and TRBJ2-5; D could derive from TRBD1 or TRBD2 (6 bases each). Matching the DNA end better, TRBJ2-7 makes the J call doubtful. The CDR3 loop spans 16 amino acids. Germline-derived CDR1 and CDR2 are SGHTA and FQGNSA. The CDR3 sequence is CASSLAGTGALYEQYF. DNA for the CDR3: TGTGCCAGCAGCTTAGCCGGGACGGGGGCACTCTACGAGCAGTACTTC.